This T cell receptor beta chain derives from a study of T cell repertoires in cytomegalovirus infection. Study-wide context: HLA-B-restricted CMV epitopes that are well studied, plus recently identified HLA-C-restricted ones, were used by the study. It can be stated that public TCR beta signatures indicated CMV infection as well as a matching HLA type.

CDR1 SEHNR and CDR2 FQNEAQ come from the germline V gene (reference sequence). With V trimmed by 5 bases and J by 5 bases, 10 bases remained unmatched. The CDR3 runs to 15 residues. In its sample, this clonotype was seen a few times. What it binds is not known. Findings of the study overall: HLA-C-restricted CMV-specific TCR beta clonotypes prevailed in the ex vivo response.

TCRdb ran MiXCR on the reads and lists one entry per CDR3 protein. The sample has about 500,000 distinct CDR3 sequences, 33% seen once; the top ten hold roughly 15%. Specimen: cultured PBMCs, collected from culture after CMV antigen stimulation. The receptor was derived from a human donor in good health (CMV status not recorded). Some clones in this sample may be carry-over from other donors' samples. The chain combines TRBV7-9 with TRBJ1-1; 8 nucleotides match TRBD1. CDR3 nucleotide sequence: TGTGCCAGCAGCCCGTCCGACAGGGGTTTGACTGAAGCTTTCTTT. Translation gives CASSPSDRGLTEAFF.